These T cell receptor beta chains were read from a single sample in a study of cytomegalovirus exposure and HLA in healthy donors. Generated by immunoSEQ multiplex PCR, the TCRdb table keeps only in-frame clones and is missing some. The table has 150,000 or so clones, roughly 70% seen once; the top ten hold around 4.7%. The sequenced sample consisted of PBMCs. The receptor source for this set is a man between 18 and 35 years old in good health and CMV-seropositive. The conserved cysteine and the conserved F or W are not part of the CDR3 here.

j_call v_call cdr3_aa
TRBJ2-3 TRBV29-1 SVRQHSGGEKDTQY
TRBJ1-1 TRBV18 ASSRTTGGVEAF
TRBJ1-5 TRBV13 ASSIGGVLGNQPQH
TRBJ2-7 TRBV5-1 ASSLRTSGVREQY
TRBJ2-1 TRBV10-1 ASSEGVSSYNEQF
TRBJ2-5 TRBV19 ASSKGRKETQY
TRBJ1-1 TRBV28 ATQGQINTEAF
TRBJ1-5 TRBV10-3 AISEGSQPQH
TRBJ2-7 TRBV20-1 SASGIYEQY
TRBJ2-7 TRBV11-2 ASSEGVVGNYEQY
TRBJ1-2 TRBV5-1 ASSLEAGGYGYT
TRBJ1-2 TRBV28 ASRPTGSNYGYT
TRBJ2-7 TRBV28 ASSFPIGRARSYEQY
TRBJ1-6 TRBV7-2 ASSFRGNSPLH
TRBJ2-1 TRBV4-1 ASSQLQVTYNEQF
TRBJ2-1 TRBV6-4 ASSDSAGTYNEQF
TRBJ2-1 TRBV5-5 ASTTWEGLNEQF
TRBJ2-7 TRBV7-8 ASSLVATEAYEQY
TRBJ1-2 TRBV7-9 ASSPQGLYGYT